This TCR beta chain was obtained from a study of blood T cell repertoires in COVID-19. Deletions cut 0 bases from V and 0 bases from J, with 9 bases between. Germline-derived CDR1 and CDR2 are LNHDA and SQIVND (reference sequence). The CDR3 runs to 17 residues. Original data processing: Nucleated cell counts were estimated from reference gene primer amplification. Clones were sequenced by immunoSEQ multiplex PCR, and TCRdb holds only the in-frame ones, with some missing. The DNA was the basis for D and trimming; V, J and clone size are from that table. The sample records 200,000 to 300,000 clones, 80% to 85% being singletons.

This sequence originates from a man aged 60-69 years with acute or convalescent COVID-19. This sequence joins TRBV19 and TRBJ1-6; D uncertain. The sample consisted of peripheral blood. The CDR3 DNA reads TGTGCCAGTAGTATAGATGGCCGAAGCTCCTATAATTCACCCCTCCACTTT. It encodes CASSIDGRSSYNSPLHF.